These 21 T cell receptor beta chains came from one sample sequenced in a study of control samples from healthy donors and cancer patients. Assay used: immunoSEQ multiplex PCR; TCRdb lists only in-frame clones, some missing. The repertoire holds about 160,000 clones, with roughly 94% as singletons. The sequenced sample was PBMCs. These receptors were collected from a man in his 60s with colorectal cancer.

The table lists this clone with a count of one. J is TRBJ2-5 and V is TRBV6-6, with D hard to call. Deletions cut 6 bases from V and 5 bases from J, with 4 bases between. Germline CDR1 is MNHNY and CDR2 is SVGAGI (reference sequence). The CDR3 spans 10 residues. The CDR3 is CASRAETQYF. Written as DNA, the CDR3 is TGTGCCAGCAGGGCGGAGACCCAGTACTTC.

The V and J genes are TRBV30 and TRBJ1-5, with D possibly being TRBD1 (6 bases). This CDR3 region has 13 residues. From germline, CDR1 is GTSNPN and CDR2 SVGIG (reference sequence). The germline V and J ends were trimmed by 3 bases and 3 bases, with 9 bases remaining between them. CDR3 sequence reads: CAWRTGTNQPQHF. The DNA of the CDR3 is TGTGCCTGGAGGACAGGCACCAATCAGCCCCAGCATTTT. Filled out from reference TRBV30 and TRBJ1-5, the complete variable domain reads SQTIHQWPATLVQPVGSPLSLECTVEGTSNPNLYWYRQAAGRGLQLLFYSVGIGQISSEVPQNLSASRPQDRQFILSSKKLLLSDSGFYLCAWRTGTNQPQHFGDGTRLSIL.

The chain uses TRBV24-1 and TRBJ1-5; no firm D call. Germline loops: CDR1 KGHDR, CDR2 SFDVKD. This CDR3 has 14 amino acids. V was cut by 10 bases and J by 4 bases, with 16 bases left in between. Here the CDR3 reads CATSEAGGNQPQHF. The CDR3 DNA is TGTGCCACATCCGAGGCAGGCGGGAATCAGCCCCAGCATTTT.

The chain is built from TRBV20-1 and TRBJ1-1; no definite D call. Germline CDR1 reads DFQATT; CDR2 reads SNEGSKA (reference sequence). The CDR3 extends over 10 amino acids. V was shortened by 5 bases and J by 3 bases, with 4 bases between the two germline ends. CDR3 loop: CSAVHTEAFF. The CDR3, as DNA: TGCAGTGCTGTCCACACTGAAGCTTTCTTT.

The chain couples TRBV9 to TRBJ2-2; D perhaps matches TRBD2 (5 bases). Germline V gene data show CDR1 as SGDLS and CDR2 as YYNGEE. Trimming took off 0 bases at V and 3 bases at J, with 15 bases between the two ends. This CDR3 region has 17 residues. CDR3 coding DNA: TGTGCCAGCAGCGTAGACATGAGGGCCGGTTACACCGGGGAGCTGTTTTTT. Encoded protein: CASSVDMRAGYTGELFF. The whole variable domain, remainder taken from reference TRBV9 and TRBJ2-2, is DSGVTQTPKHLITATGQRVTLRCSPRSGDLSVYWYQQSLDQGLQFLIQYYNGEERAKGNILERFSAQQFPDLHSELNLSSLELGDSALYFCASSVDMRAGYTGELFFGEGSRLTVL.

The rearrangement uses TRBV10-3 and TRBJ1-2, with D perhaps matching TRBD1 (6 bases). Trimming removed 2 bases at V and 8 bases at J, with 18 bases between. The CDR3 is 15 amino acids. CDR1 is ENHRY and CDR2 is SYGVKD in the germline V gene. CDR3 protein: CAISEPRGGGDGYTF. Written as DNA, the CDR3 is TGTGCCATCAGTGAGCCCCGTGGTGGGGGCGACGGCTACACCTTC.

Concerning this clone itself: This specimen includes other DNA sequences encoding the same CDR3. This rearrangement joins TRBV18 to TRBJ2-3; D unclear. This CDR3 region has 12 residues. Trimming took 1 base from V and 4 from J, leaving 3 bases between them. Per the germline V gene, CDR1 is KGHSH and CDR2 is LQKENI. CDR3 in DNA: TGTGCCAGCTCACCACGGGCAGATACGCAGTATTTT. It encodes CASSPRADTQYF. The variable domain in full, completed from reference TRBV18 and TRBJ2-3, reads NAGVMQNPRHLVRRRGQEARLRCSPMKGHSHVYWYRQLPEEGLKFMVYLQKENIIDESGMPKERFSAEFPKEGPSILRIQQVVRGDSAAYFCASSPRADTQYFGPGTRLTVL.

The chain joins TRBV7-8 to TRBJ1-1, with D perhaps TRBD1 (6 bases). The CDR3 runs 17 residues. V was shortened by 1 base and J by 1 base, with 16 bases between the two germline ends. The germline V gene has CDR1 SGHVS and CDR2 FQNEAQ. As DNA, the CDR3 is TGTGCCAGCAGCTTAGTAATGGGGGGGCAGACGAACACTGAAGCTTTCTTT. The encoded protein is CASSLVMGGQTNTEAFF.

The CDR3 sequence is CASSQDFTSRGYTF. CDR3 DNA sequence: TGCGCCAGCAGCCAAGATTTCACAAGTAGGGGCTACACCTTC. The chain employs TRBV4-3 and TRBJ1-2; D call uncertain. This CDR3 comprises 14 residues. CDR1 LGHNA and CDR2 YSLEER come from the germline V gene. V lost 0 bases, J lost 8 bases, and 13 bases lay in between.

The CDR3 protein is CASSFIQGAGNTIYF. As DNA, the CDR3 is TGTGCCAGCAGCTTCATACAGGGGGCTGGAAACACCATATATTTT. The V gene is TRBV11-2, the J gene TRBJ1-3, with 8 bases identical to TRBD1. The CDR3 totals 15 residues. Germline values: CDR1 SGHAT, CDR2 FQNNGV. V lost 3 bases to trimming and J lost 2 bases; unmatched junction nucleotides: 3.

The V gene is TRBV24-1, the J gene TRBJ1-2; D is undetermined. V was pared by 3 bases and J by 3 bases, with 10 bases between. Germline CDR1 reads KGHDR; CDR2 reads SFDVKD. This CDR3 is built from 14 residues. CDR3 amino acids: CATSDLRGDYGYTF. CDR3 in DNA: TGTGCCACCAGTGATCTCCGTGGTGACTATGGCTACACCTTC.

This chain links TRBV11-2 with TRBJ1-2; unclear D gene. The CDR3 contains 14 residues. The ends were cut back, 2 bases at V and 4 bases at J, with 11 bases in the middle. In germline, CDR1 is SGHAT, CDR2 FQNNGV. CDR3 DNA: TGTGCCAGCAGCTTACAAGACGGATCCTATGGCTACACCTTC. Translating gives CASSLQDGSYGYTF.

The CDR3 loop reads CAISPGQGKVGNTEAFF. Written as DNA, the CDR3 is TGTGCCATCAGCCCGGGACAGGGGAAAGTCGGGAACACTGAAGCTTTCTTT. The V gene is TRBV10-3, the J gene TRBJ1-1; 10 bases align to TRBD1. Germline CDR1 and CDR2: ENHRY and SYGVKD. The CDR3 length is 17 residues. V shed 6 bases and J 1 base; nucleotides not matched to a gene: 11.

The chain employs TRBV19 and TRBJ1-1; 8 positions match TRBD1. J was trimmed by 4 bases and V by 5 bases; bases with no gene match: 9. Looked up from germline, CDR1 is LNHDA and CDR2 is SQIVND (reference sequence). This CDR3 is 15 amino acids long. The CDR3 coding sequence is TGTGCCAGTAGTTTATCAGGACAGGGATCCACTGAAGCTTTCTTT. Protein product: CASSLSGQGSTEAFF. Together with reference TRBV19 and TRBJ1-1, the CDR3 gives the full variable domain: DGGITQSPKYLFRKEGQNVTLSCEQNLNHDAMYWYRQDPGQGLRLIYYSQIVNDFQKGDIAEGYSVSREKKESFPLTVTSAQKNPTAFYLCASSLSGQGSTEAFFGQGTRLTVV.

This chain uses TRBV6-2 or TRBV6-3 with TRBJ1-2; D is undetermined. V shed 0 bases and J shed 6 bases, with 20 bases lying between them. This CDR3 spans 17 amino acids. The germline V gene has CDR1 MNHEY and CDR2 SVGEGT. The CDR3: CASSYSKVAGSVDGYTF. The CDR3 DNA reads TGTGCCAGCAGTTACTCGAAGGTCGCCGGTTCCGTTGATGGCTACACCTTC.

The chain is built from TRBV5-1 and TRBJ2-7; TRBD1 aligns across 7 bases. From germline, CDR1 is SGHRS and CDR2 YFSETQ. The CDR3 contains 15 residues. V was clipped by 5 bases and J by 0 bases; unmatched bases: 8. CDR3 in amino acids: CASSFVTGSSYEQYF. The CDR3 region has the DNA TGCGCCAGCAGTTTCGTGACAGGGAGCTCCTACGAGCAGTACTTC.

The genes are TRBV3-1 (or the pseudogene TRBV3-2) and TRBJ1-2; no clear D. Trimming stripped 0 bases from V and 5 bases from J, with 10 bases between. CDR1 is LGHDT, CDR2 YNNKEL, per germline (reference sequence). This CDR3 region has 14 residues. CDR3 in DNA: TGTGCCAGCAGCCAAGAGGGGTGGGGATATGGCTACACCTTC. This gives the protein CASSQEGWGYGYTF.

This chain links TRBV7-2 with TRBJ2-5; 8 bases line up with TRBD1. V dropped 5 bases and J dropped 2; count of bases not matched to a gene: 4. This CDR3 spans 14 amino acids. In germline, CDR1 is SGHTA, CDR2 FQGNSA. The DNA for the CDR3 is TGTGCCAGCAGCAAGGACAGGGCGCAAGAGACCCAGTACTTC. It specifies CASSKDRAQETQYF.

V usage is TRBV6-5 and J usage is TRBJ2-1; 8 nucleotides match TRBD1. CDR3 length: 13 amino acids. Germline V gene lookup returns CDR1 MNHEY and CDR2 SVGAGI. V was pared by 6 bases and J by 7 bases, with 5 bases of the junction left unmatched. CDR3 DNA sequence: TGTGCCAGCAGCGCAGGGGGCCGAAATGAGCAGTTCTTC. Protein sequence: CASSAGGRNEQFF.

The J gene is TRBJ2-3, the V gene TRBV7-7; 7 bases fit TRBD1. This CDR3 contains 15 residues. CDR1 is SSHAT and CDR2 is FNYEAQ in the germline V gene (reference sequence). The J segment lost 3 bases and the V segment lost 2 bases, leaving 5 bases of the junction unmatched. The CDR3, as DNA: TGTGCCAGCAGCTTAAGGGACAGTAGAACAGATACGCAGTATTTT. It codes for CASSLRDSRTDTQYF.

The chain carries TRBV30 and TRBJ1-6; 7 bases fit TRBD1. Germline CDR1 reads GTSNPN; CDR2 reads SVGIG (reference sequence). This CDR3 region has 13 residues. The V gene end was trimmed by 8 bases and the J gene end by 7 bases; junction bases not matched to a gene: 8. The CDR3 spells CARRQGPNSPLHF. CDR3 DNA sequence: TGTGCCCGCCGACAGGGTCCAAATTCACCCCTCCACTTT.